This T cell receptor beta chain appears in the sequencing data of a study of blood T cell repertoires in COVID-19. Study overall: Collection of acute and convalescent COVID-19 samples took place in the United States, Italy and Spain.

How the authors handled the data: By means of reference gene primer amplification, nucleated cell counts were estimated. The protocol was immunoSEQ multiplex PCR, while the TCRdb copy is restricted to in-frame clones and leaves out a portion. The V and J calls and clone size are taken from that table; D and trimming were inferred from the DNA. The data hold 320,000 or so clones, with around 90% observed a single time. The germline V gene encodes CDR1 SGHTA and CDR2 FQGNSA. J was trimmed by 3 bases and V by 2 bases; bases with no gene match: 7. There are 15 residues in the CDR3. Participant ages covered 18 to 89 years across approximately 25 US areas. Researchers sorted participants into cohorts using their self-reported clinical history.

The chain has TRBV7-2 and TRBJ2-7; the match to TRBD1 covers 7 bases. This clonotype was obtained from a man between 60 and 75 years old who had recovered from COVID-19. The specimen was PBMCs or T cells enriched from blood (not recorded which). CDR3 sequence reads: CASSLRGGQNYEQYF. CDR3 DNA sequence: TGTGCCAGCAGCTTAAGAGGGGGACAGAACTACGAGCAGTACTTC.